These T cell receptor beta chains were read from a single sample in a study of T cells after yellow fever vaccination. MiXCR was run by TCRdb on the 5' RACE reads, yielding one entry per CDR3 protein. The sample holds some 390,000 distinct CDR3 sequences, roughly 20% seen once. The starting material was PBMCs, obtained before the yellow fever booster vaccination. Source of these receptors: a man aged 18-30 years who received the YFV17D yellow fever vaccine. CDR3s include the opening cysteine and the closing phenylalanine or tryptophan. A D gene is named only where the DNA matches it firmly. Clone size is given for some rows only: seen once, a few or many times, or a class if the clone is expanded.

v_gene,j_gene,d_gene,abundance,CDR3aa,CDR3nt
TRBV4-3,TRBJ2-2,-,-,CASSSRHRATGELFF,TGCGCCAGCAGCTCTCGCCACAGGGCCACCGGGGAGCTGTTTTTT
TRBV10-1,TRBJ1-1,-,few,CASSLRAGTPAFF,TGCGCCAGCTCGCTTCGAGCCGGGACTCCGGCTTTCTTT
TRBV28,TRBJ2-1,TRBD1,-,CASSSLPGTSVTGGEQFF,TGTGCCAGCAGTTCGTTGCCGGGCACGAGCGTTACAGGGGGTGAGCAGTTCTTC
TRBV29-1,TRBJ1-2,-,few,CSVHAPYGYTF,TGCAGCGTTCATGCTCCCTATGGCTACACCTTC
TRBV7-2,TRBJ2-7,TRBD2,few,CASRGVAGASYEQYF,TGTGCCAGCAGGGGGGTAGCGGGGGCCTCCTACGAGCAGTACTTC
TRBV27,TRBJ2-3,-,-,CASSLLTHDTQYF,TGTGCCAGCAGTTTGTTGACACACGATACGCAGTATTTT
TRBV12-3/TRBV12-4,TRBJ1-1,-,-,CASTPGLRGTEAFF,TGTGCCAGCACCCCAGGGCTACGGGGCACTGAAGCTTTCTTT
TRBV9,TRBJ1-4,-,once,CASSLFDRPTNEKLFF,TGTGCCAGCAGCCTCTTTGACAGACCAACTAATGAAAAACTGTTTTTT
TRBV9,TRBJ1-1,-,few,CASSPSEGPNTEAFF,TGTGCCAGCAGCCCCTCTGAGGGCCCAAACACTGAAGCTTTCTTT
TRBV11-2,TRBJ2-5,TRBD1,many,CASSIHTGQGETQYF,TGTGCCAGCAGCATCCATACGGGACAGGGAGAGACCCAGTACTTC
TRBV20-1,TRBJ2-2,TRBD2,few,CSARGLAGNTGELFF,TGCAGTGCTAGAGGGTTAGCGGGGAATACCGGGGAGCTGTTTTTT
TRBV7-9,TRBJ1-1,-,-,CASSSRGGLPEAFF,TGTGCCAGCAGCTCGAGGGGGGGATTACCTGAAGCTTTCTTT
TRBV4-1,TRBJ2-7,-,-,CASSQPPGTEQYF,TGCGCCAGCAGCCAACCCCCCGGGACCGAGCAGTACTTC
TRBV12-3/TRBV12-4,TRBJ1-2,TRBD1,-,CASSPGQSYGYTF,TGTGCCAGCAGCCCGGGACAGAGCTATGGCTACACCTTC
TRBV4-3,TRBJ2-3,-,many,CASSQGGRTDTQYF,TGCGCCAGCAGCCAAGGGGGGCGCACAGATACGCAGTATTTT
TRBV20-1,TRBJ2-3,TRBD2,few,CSVQSTSGTDTQYF,TGCAGTGTCCAGTCGACTAGCGGGACAGATACGCAGTATTTT
TRBV10-2,TRBJ2-7,TRBD1,many,CASSEPGQGVYEQYF,TGCGCCAGCAGTGAGCCGGGGCAGGGGGTCTACGAGCAGTACTTC
TRBV19,TRBJ1-3,-,few,CASSRRGTRIYF,TGTGCCAGTAGTCGTCGGGGAACCCGCATATATTTT
TRBV12-3/TRBV12-4,TRBJ1-5,-,few,CASRPDRDDQPQHF,TGTGCCAGCCGTCCTGACAGAGACGATCAGCCCCAGCATTTT
TRBV9,TRBJ1-3,TRBD1,-,CASSVEGDRPLGNTIYF,TGTGCCAGCAGCGTAGAGGGGGACAGACCGCTCGGAAACACCATATATTTT
TRBV2,TRBJ2-5,-,-,CASSTLQETQYF,TGTGCCAGCAGTACTCTTCAAGAGACCCAGTACTTC
TRBV5-1,TRBJ2-5,TRBD2,few,CASSLAGSGGAETQYF,TGCGCCAGCAGCTTGGCTGGTAGCGGGGGGGCAGAGACCCAGTACTTC
TRBV24-1,TRBJ2-2,-,few,CATGATNTGELFF,TGTGCCACCGGGGCAACGAACACCGGGGAGCTGTTTTTT
TRBV5-1,TRBJ2-3,-,-,CASVSGSTDTQYF,TGCGCCAGCGTATCAGGGTCCACAGATACGCAGTATTTT
TRBV5-4,TRBJ2-3,-,-,CASSFQVGFSSSTDTQYF,TGTGCCAGCAGCTTTCAGGTCGGATTCTCCTCTAGCACAGATACGCAGTATTTT
TRBV20-1,TRBJ1-1,-,few,CSARPTGWDTEAFF,TGCAGTGCCCGCCCGACAGGCTGGGACACTGAAGCTTTCTTT
TRBV4-1,TRBJ2-3,-,few,CASSQARGAHTDTQYF,TGCGCCAGCAGCCAAGCCCGGGGGGCCCACACAGATACGCAGTATTTT
TRBV6-6,TRBJ1-5,-,-,CASSYPARYNQPQHF,TGTGCCAGCAGTTACCCGGCGAGGTACAATCAGCCCCAGCATTTT
TRBV5-1,TRBJ1-2,-,few,CASSQGRGSLSSYGYTF,TGCGCCAGCAGCCAAGGACGGGGCTCATTGAGTAGCTATGGCTACACCTTC
TRBV11-1,TRBJ2-1,TRBD1,few,CASSLAKYRGILGYGNEQFF,TGTGCCAGCAGCTTAGCTAAGTACAGGGGGATACTTGGATATGGCAATGAGCAGTTCTTC